This is a list of T cell receptor beta chains from one sample in a study of shared clonotypes between healthy human individuals. Some clones are missing from TCRdb's copy, which holds only in-frame ones; the method was immunoSEQ multiplex PCR. The table records some 2 million clones, roughly 94% of them present only once. The source material was naive CD4+ T cells sorted from blood. The origin of the receptors is a man between 18 and 35 years old in good health. Each CDR3 is given with its conserved first and last residue. D genes are given only for firm matches. Clone size, where shown, is once, few, many, or a class for clones that have expanded.

V gene	D gene	J gene	clone size	CDR3 DNA	CDR3 protein
TRBV19	TRBD1	TRBJ2-5	-	TGTGCCAGTACCCAGGCAGGGGGTAACGCAGAGACCCAGTACTTC	CASTQAGGNAETQYF
TRBV10-3	-	TRBJ2-2	-	TGTGCCATCAGTGAGTCGCGGGGTTTCACCGGGGAGCTGTTTTTT	CAISESRGFTGELFF
TRBV11-2	TRBD1	TRBJ1-1	-	TGTGCCAGCAGCCTAACAGGGGGAGTGAACACTGAAGCTTTCTTT	CASSLTGGVNTEAFF
TRBV27	-	TRBJ2-7	-	TGTGCCACCAGGCGAGGGCAGGGTTACGAGCAGTACTTC	CATRRGQGYEQYF
TRBV6-5	TRBD1	TRBJ2-5	-	TGTGCCAGCAATAGAGGGACAGGGGAGGGAGAGACCCAGTACTTC	CASNRGTGEGETQYF
TRBV5-1	TRBD2	TRBJ2-5	once	TGCGCCAGCAGCTTGAGGCTAGCGGGAGGGCCTTCAGGGGAGACCCAGTACTTC	CASSLRLAGGPSGETQYF
TRBV5-1	-	TRBJ1-4	-	TGCGCCAGCAGCTTCGAGCGTCCAGAAGAAAAACTGTTTTTT	CASSFERPEEKLFF
TRBV4-3	TRBD2	TRBJ2-7	-	TGCGCCAGCAGCCAAGCGCGGGAGGCGGATTACGAGCAGTACTTC	CASSQAREADYEQYF
TRBV30	-	TRBJ2-2	once	TGTGCCTGGAGTCAGGGTTCCGGGGAGCTGTTTTTT	CAWSQGSGELFF
TRBV28	-	TRBJ1-4	-	TGTGCCAGCAGTTTGGGGGGCCTCGGTGAAAAACTGTTTTTT	CASSLGGLGEKLFF
TRBV7-2	-	TRBJ2-7	-	TGTGCCAGCAGCCCTAGAAAGGATACAATCTCCTACGAGCAGTACTTC	CASSPRKDTISYEQYF
TRBV4-1	-	TRBJ1-5	-	TGCGCCAGCAGCCAAGGGGGGTTTGTGAGCAATCAGCCCCAGCATTTT	CASSQGGFVSNQPQHF
TRBV7-2	TRBD1	TRBJ1-2	-	TGTGCCAGCAGCTTCCGTCAGGGGGATGGCTACACCTTC	CASSFRQGDGYTF
TRBV2	-	TRBJ2-5	-	TGTGCCAGCAGACGGGACGGGCAAGAGACCCAGTACTTC	CASRRDGQETQYF
TRBV10-2	TRBD2	TRBJ2-2	few	TGCGCCAGCAGGGAGCGGGAGCACACCGGGGAGCTGTTTTTT	CASREREHTGELFF
TRBV11-1	-	TRBJ1-2	-	TGTGCCAGCAGTCTATCAGGGCAGGACTATGGCTACACCTTC	CASSLSGQDYGYTF
TRBV9	TRBD1	TRBJ2-5	few	TGTGCCAGCAGCGCCGGGGGACAGGGGACCGGAGAGACCCAGTACTTC	CASSAGGQGTGETQYF